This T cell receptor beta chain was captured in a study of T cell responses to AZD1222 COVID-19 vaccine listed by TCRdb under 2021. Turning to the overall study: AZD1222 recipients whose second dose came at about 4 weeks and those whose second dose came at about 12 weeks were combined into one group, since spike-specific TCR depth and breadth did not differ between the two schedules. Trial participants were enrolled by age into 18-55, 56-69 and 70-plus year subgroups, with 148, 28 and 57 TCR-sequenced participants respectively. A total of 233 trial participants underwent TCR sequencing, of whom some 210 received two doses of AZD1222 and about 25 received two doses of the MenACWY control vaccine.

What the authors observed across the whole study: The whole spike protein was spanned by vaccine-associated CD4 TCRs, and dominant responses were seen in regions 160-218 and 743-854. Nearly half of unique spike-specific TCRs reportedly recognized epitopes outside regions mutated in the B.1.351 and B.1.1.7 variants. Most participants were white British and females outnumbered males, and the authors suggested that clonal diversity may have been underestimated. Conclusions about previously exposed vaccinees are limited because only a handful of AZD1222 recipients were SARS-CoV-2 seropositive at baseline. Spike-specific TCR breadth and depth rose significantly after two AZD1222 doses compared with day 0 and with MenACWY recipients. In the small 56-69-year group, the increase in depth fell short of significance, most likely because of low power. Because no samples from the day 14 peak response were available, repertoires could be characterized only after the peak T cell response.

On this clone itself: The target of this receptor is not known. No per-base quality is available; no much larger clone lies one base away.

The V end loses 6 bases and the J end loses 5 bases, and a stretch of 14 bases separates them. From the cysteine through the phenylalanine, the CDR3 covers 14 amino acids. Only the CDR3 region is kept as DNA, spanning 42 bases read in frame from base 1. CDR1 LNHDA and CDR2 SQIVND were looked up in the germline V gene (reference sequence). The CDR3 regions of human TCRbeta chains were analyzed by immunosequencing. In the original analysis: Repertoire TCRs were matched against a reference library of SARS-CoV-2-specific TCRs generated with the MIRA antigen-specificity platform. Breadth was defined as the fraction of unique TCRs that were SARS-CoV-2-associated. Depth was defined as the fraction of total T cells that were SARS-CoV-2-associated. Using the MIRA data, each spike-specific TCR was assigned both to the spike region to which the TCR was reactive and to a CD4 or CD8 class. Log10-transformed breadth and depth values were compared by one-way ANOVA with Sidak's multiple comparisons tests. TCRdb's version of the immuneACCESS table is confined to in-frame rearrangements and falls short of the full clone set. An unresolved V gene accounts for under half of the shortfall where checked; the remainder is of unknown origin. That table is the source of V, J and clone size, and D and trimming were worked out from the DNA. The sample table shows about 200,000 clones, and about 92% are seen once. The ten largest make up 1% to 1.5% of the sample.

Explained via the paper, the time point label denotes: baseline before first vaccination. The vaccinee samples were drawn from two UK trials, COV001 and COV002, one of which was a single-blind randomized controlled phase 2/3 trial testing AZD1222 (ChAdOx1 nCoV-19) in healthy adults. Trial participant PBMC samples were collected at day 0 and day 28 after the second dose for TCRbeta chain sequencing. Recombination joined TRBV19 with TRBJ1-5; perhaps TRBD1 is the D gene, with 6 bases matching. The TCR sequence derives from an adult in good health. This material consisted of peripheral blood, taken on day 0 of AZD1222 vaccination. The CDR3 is CASRTQGVHQPQHF. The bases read TGTGCCAGTAGGACACAGGGAGTACATCAGCCCCAGCATTTT.